One and the same sample provided the 15 T cell receptor beta chains below, sequenced in a study of technical replicates of blood from a few donors. Repertoires were generated with immunoSEQ multiplex PCR, while TCRdb's copy carries only in-frame clones and drops some. The repertoire consists of 40,000 to 55,000 clones, with more than 95% occurring once and the leading ten covering under 0.45%. The sample consisted of T cells isolated from PBMCs. Source of these receptors: a human donor in good health.

The CDR3 is CASSGMGGNQPQHF. Written as DNA, the CDR3 is TGTGCCAGCAGTGGTATGGGCGGCAATCAGCCCCAGCATTTT. The chain recombines TRBV6-1 with TRBJ1-5; D unresolved. The CDR3 has 14 amino acids. From germline, CDR1 is MNHNS and CDR2 SASEGT. Trimming took off 4 bases at V and 2 bases at J, with 9 bases between the two ends.

V gene TRBV19 combines with J gene TRBJ2-7; TRBD1 agrees at 8 bases. The germline V gene has CDR1 LNHDA and CDR2 SQIVND (reference sequence). V lost 5 bases, J lost 0 bases, and 9 bases stayed unmatched. This CDR3 region has 16 residues. CDR3 nucleotides: TGTGCCAGTAGTGCTCAGGGGGCTCCCCCCTCCTACGAGCAGTACTTC. Protein sequence: CASSAQGAPPSYEQYF.

CDR3 DNA sequence: TGTGCCAGCAGCCCCTACTCGAGCGGGAGTCAATTAAATGAGCAGTTCTTC. As protein: CASSPYSSGSQLNEQFF. J is TRBJ2-1 and V is TRBV9; TRBD2 matches 8 bases. The germline V gene encodes CDR1 SGDLS and CDR2 YYNGEE. The CDR3 loop spans 17 amino acids. The ends lost 4 bases at V and 7 bases at J; junction bases unmatched: 16. Filled out from reference TRBV9 and TRBJ2-1, the complete variable domain reads DSGVTQTPKHLITATGQRVTLRCSPRSGDLSVYWYQQSLDQGLQFLIQYYNGEERAKGNILERFSAQQFPDLHSELNLSSLELGDSALYFCASSPYSSGSQLNEQFFGPGTRLTVL.

This chain links TRBV6-4 with TRBJ2-7, with D perhaps matching TRBD1 (6 bases). Trimming stripped 10 bases from V and 9 bases from J, with 16 bases between. The V gene's germline CDR1 is MRHNA and CDR2 SNTAGT. The CDR3 is 11 amino acids. Written as DNA, the CDR3 is TGTGCCACCATTTACCAGGGGCTGCAGTACTTC. Protein: CATIYQGLQYF.

V is TRBV5-6 and J is TRBJ2-7; 7 positions agree with TRBD2. Germline-derived CDR1 and CDR2 are SGHDT and YYEEEE. Trimming cost V 0 bases and J 2 bases; bases outside gene matches: 2. The CDR3 has 14 amino acids. CDR3 region: CASSLVTSAYEQYF. As DNA, the CDR3 is TGTGCCAGCAGCTTGGTTACTAGCGCCTACGAGCAGTACTTC.

This chain uses TRBV28 with TRBJ1-1, with TRBD1 as a possible D gene (6 bases). In germline, CDR1 is MDHEN, CDR2 SYDVKM. V shed 6 bases and J shed 1 base, with 12 bases lying between them. The length of the CDR3 is 14 residues. The CDR3 region has the DNA TGTGCCAGCAGACCGGGCAGGGGGAACACTGAAGCTTTCTTT. The encoded protein is CASRPGRGNTEAFF.

V and J are TRBV6-5 and TRBJ2-7; D is possibly TRBD2 (5 bases). The V and J ends lost 2 bases and 0 bases respectively, with 14 bases between them. CDR1 is MNHEY, CDR2 SVGAGI, per germline. CDR3 length: 16 residues. For the CDR3, the DNA is TGTGCCAGCAGTTACGACCGGACTGGAAGCTCCTACGAGCAGTACTTC. Protein sequence: CASSYDRTGSSYEQYF.

The chain couples TRBV18 to TRBJ1-5; a weak D match, TRBD1 (5 bases). CDR1 is KGHSH, CDR2 LQKENI, per germline. The ends were cut back, 1 base at V and 3 bases at J, with 7 bases in the middle. The CDR3 runs to 14 residues. CDR3 nucleotide sequence: TGTGCCAGCTCACCACAGGGGTCCAATCAGCCCCAGCATTTT. Translation gives CASSPQGSNQPQHF.

Points on this clone: Other DNA sequences from this sample encode an identical CDR3 as well. The V call is TRBV27, the J call TRBJ2-7, with D perhaps matching TRBD2 (6 bases). The V end was cut by 4 bases, the J end by 3 bases, with 7 bases between. From germline, CDR1 is MNHEY and CDR2 SMNVEV (reference sequence). The length of the CDR3 is 12 residues. CDR3 protein: CASSSGLYEQYF. The CDR3 nucleotides read TGTGCCAGCAGTTCGGGACTCTACGAGCAGTACTTC.

The chain carries TRBV7-8 and TRBJ2-1; the D is unclear. Trimming left V 3 bases short and J 3 bases short, with 6 bases between. The CDR3 is 13 amino acids. Germline assignment: CDR1 SGHVS and CDR2 FQNEAQ. Written as DNA, the CDR3 is TGTGCCAGCAGCTTGGCAGACTACAATGAGCAGTTCTTC. It encodes CASSLADYNEQFF.

The chain combines TRBV5-4 with TRBJ2-3; 9 bases are a match to TRBD2. The CDR3 has 16 amino acids. Trimming took 5 bases from V and 4 from J; bases not matched to a gene: 11. The germline gives CDR1 SGHNT, CDR2 YYREEE (reference sequence). As DNA, the CDR3 is TGTGCCAGCAGAATTGGACTAGCGAGTGGTGCAGATACGCAGTATTTT. The encoded protein is CASRIGLASGADTQYF.

The V call is TRBV7-9, the J call TRBJ2-1; a weak D match, TRBD2 (6 bases). The CDR3 is made up of 14 amino acids. Trimming removed 3 bases at V and 7 bases at J, with 13 bases between. CDR1 and CDR2 (germline): SEHNR, FQNEAQ (reference sequence). The CDR3 nucleotides read TGTGCCAGCAGCTTCGGGAGTTTAGTGAATGAGCAGTTCTTC. It is translated as CASSFGSLVNEQFF.

This clone was recorded once. Additional DNA sequences in this sample encode the identical CDR3. The chain has TRBV7-3 and TRBJ2-2; 14 positions match TRBD2. V lost 2 bases and J lost 4; bases outside the gene matches: 0. The CDR3 covers 16 residues. CDR1 is SGHTA, CDR2 FQGTGA, per germline. Here the CDR3 DNA reads TGTGCCAGCAGCTTAGGACTAGCGGGAGGCACCGGGGAGCTGTTTTTT. Translating gives CASSLGLAGGTGELFF.

The rearrangement uses TRBV19 and TRBJ2-2, with D perhaps matching TRBD1 (6 bases). V was clipped by 5 bases and J by 1 base, with 11 bases between them. The CDR3 covers 15 residues. Looked up from germline, CDR1 is LNHDA and CDR2 is SQIVND (reference sequence). The CDR3 is CASSPQTGNTGELFF. CDR3 DNA sequence: TGTGCCAGTAGTCCACAGACAGGGAACACCGGGGAGCTGTTTTTT.

The chain combines TRBV11-2 with TRBJ2-1; 12 bases match TRBD2. The CDR3 length is 15 residues. CDR1 and CDR2 from the germline V gene are SGHAT and FQNNGV. V dropped 4 bases and J dropped 8; count of bases not matched to a gene: 6. CDR3 region: CASSSQLAGGDEQFF. The CDR3 bases are TGTGCCAGCAGCTCCCAGCTAGCGGGAGGGGATGAGCAGTTCTTC.